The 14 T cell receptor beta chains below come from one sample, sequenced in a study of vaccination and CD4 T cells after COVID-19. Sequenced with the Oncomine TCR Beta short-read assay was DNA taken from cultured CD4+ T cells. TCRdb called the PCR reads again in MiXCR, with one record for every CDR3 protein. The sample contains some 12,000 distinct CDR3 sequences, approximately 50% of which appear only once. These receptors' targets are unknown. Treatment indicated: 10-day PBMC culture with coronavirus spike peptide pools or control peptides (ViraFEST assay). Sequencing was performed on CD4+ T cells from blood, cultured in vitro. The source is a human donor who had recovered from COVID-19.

CDR3 sequence: CASSLGGARNTIYF. The DNA for the CDR3 is TGTGCCAGCAGTTTGGGGGGGGCGAGAAACACCATATATTTT. The rearrangement joins TRBV28 to TRBJ1-3; a weak D match, TRBD1 (6 bases). V dropped 3 bases and J dropped 5 bases, with 11 bases sitting between them. Germline CDR1 reads MDHEN; CDR2 reads SYDVKM. CDR3 length: 14 residues.

The CDR3 protein is CSARLGRTGYNEQFF. The CDR3 DNA reads as TGCAGTGCTAGACTCGGGAGGACGGGATACAATGAGCAGTTCTTC. This rearrangement joins TRBV20-1 to TRBJ2-1; TRBD2 aligns across 7 bases. CDR1 and CDR2 (germline): DFQATT, SNEGSKA (reference sequence). J was trimmed by 4 bases and V by 2 bases; bases with no gene match: 8. This CDR3 has 15 residues.

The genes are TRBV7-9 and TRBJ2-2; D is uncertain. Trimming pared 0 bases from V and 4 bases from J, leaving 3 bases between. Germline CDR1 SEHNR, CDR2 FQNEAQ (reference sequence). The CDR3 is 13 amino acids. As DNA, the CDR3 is TGTGCCAGCAGCTTAGCTTTCACCGGGGAGCTGTTTTTT. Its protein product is CASSLAFTGELFF.

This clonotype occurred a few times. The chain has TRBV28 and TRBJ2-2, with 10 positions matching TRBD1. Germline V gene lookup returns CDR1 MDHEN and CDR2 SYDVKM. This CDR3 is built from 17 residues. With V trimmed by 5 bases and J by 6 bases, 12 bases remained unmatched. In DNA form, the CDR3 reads TGTGCCAGCAGTCGACGCCCGGGACAGGGGCCCCCCGGGGAGCTGTTTTTT. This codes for CASSRRPGQGPPGELFF. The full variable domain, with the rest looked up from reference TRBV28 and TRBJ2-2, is DVKVTQSSRYLVKRTGEKVFLECVQDMDHENMFWYRQDPGLGLRLIYFSYDVKMKEKGDIPEGYSVSREKKERFSLILESASTNQTSMYLCASSRRPGQGPPGELFFGEGSRLTVL.

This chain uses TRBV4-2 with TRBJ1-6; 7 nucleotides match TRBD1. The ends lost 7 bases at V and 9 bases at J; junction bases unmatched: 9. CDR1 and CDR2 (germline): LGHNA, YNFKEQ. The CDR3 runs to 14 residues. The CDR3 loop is CASTQTGSFSPLHF. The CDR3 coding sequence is TGTGCCAGCACCCAGACAGGGAGTTTTTCACCCCTCCACTTT.

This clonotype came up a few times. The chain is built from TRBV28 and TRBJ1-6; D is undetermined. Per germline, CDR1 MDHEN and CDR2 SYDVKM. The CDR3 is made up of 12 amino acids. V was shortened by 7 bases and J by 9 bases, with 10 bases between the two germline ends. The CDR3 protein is CASTTYPSPLHF. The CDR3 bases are TGTGCCAGCACCACATACCCTTCACCCCTCCACTTT.

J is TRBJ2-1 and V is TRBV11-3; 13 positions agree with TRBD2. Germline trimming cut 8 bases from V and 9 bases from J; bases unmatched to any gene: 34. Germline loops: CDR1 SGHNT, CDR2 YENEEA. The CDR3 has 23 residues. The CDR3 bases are TGTGCCAGCGGACACCGCCGGGGGCCCAAGACTAGCGGGAGGCCCCCCCCACAATCTGAGCAGTTCTTC. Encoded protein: CASGHRRGPKTSGRPPPQSEQFF.

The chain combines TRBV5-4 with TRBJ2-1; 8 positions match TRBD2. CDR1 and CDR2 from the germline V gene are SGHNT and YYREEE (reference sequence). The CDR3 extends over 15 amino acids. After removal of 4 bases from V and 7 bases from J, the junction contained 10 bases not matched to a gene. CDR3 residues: CASSAGAGVGNEQFF. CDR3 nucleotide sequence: TGTGCCAGCAGCGCGGGAGCGGGAGTTGGTAATGAGCAGTTCTTC.

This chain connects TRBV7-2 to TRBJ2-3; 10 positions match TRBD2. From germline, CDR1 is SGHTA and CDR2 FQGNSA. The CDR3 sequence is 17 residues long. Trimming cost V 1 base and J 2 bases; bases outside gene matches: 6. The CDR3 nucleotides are TGTGCCAGCAGCTTAGGAACTAGCGGGAATCCCACAGATACGCAGTATTTT. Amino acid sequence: CASSLGTSGNPTDTQYF.

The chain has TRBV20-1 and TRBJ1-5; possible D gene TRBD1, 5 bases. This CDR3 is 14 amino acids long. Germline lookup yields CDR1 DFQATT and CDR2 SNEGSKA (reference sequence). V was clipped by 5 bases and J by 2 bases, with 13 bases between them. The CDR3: CSAFQGFGNQPQHF. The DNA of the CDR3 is TGCAGTGCTTTCCAGGGTTTCGGCAATCAGCCCCAGCATTTT.

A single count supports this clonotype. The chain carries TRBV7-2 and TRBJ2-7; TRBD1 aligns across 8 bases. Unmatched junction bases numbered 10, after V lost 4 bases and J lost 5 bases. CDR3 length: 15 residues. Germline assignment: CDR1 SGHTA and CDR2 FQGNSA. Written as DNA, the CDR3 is TGTGCCAGCAGCTCCTGGACAGGGATAGTCGACGAGCAGTACTTC. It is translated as CASSSWTGIVDEQYF.

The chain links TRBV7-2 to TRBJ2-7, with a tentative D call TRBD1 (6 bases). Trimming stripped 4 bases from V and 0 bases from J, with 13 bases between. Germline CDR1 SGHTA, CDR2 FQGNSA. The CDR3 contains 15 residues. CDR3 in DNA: TGTGCCAGCAGCTCCACCGGACAGAGCTCCTACGAGCAGTACTTC. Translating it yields CASSSTGQSSYEQYF.

In DNA, the CDR3 is TGTGCCATCAGTGAGTCTAGGGCGGGTGAAAAACTGTTTTTT. Its protein is CAISESRAGEKLFF. The genes are TRBV10-3 and TRBJ1-4; D remains unclear. The length of the CDR3 is 14 residues. Per the germline V gene, CDR1 is ENHRY and CDR2 is SYGVKD. V lost 0 bases and J 7 bases, leaving 9 bases between the germline ends.

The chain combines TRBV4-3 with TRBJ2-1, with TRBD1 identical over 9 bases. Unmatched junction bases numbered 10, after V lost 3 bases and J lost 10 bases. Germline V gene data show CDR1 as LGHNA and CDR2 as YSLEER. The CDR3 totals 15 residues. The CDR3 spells CASSQGDREIEEQFF. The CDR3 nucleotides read TGCGCCAGCAGCCAGGGGGACAGGGAGATAGAGGAGCAGTTCTTC.